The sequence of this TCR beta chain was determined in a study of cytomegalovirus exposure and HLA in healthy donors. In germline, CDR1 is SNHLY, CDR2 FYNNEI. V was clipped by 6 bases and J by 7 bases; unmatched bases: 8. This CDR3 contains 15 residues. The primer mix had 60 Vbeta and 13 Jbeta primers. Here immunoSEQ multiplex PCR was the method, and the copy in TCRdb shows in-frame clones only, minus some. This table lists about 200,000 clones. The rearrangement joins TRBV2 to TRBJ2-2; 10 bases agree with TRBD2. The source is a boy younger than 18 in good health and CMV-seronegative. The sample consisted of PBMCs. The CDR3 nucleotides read TGTGCCAGCAGGGGTAGCGGGGGGCTCGGCGGGGAGCTGTTTTTT. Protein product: CASRGSGGLGGELFF.